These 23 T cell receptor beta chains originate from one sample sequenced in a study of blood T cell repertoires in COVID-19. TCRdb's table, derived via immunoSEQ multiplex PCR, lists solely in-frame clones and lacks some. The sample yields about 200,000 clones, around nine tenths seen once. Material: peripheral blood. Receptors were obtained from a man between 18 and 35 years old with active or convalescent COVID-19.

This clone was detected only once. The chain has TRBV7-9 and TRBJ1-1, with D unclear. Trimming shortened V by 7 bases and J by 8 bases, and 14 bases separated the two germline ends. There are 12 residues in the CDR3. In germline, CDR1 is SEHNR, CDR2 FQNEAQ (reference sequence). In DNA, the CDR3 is TGTGCCAGCACCAACCCTAACAGAGAAGCTTTCTTT. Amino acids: CASTNPNREAFF.

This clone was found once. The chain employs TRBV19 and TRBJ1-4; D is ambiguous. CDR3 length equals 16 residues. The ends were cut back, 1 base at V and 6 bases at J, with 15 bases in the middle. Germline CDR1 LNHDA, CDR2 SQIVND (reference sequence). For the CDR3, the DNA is TGTGCCAGTAGTATAGGTGGAACAGCGAGGGATGAAAAACTGTTTTTT. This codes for CASSIGGTARDEKLFF. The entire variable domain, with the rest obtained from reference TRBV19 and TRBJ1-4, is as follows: DGGITQSPKYLFRKEGQNVTLSCEQNLNHDAMYWYRQDPGQGLRLIYYSQIVNDFQKGDIAEGYSVSREKKESFPLTVTSAQKNPTAFYLCASSIGGTARDEKLFFGSGTQLSVL.

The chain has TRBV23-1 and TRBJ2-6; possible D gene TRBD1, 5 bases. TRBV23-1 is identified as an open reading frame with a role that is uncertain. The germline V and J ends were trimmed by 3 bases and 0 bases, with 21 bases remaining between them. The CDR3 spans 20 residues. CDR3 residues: CASSHCDRHQLDSGANVLTF. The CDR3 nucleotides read TGCGCCAGCAGTCACTGCGACAGACATCAACTGGACTCTGGGGCCAACGTCCTGACTTTC.

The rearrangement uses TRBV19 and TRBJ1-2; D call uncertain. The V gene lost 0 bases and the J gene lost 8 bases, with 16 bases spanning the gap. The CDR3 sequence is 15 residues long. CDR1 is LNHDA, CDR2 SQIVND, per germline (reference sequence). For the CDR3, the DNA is TGTGCCAGTAGTATAGATCTTGTCGGAAGAGGGGGCTACACCTTC. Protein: CASSIDLVGRGGYTF. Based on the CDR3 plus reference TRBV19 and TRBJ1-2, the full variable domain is DGGITQSPKYLFRKEGQNVTLSCEQNLNHDAMYWYRQDPGQGLRLIYYSQIVNDFQKGDIAEGYSVSREKKESFPLTVTSAQKNPTAFYLCASSIDLVGRGGYTFGSGTRLTVV.

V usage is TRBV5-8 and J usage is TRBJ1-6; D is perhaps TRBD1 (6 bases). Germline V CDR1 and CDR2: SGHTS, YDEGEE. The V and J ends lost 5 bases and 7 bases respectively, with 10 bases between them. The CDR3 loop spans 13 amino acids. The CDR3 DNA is TGTGCCAGCAGGCCTCAGGGGAATTCACCCCTCCACTTT. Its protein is CASRPQGNSPLHF.

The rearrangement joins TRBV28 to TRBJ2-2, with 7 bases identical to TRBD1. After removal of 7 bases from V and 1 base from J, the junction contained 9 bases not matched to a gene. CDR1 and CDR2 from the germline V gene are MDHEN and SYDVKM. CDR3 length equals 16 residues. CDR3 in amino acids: CASTLRGLLNTGELFF. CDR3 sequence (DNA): TGTGCCAGCACTTTGAGGGGGCTCCTGAACACCGGGGAGCTGTTTTTT.

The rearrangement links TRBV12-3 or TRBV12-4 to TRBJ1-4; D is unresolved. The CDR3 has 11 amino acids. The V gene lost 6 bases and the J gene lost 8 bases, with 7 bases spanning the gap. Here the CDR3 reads CASSRGEKLFF. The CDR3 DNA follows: TGTGCCAGCAGCAGAGGAGAAAAACTGTTTTTT.

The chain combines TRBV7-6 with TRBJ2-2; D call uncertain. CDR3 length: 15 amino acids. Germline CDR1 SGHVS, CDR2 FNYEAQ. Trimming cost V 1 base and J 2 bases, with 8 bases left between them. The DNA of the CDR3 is TGTGCCAGCAGCTTAGAGCTCCTCAACACCGGGGAGCTGTTTTTT. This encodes CASSLELLNTGELFF.

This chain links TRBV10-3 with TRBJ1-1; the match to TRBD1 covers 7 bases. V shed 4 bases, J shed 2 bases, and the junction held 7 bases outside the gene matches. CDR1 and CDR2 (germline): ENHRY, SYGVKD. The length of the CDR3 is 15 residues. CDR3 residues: CAISGGTELNTEAFF. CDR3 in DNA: TGTGCCATCAGTGGCGGGACAGAGCTAAACACTGAAGCTTTCTTT.

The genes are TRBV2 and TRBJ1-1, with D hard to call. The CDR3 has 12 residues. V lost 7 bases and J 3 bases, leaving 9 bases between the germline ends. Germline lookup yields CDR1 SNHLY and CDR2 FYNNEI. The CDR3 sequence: CASIRRDTEAFF. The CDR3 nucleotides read TGTGCCAGCATTCGGAGGGACACTGAAGCTTTCTTT.

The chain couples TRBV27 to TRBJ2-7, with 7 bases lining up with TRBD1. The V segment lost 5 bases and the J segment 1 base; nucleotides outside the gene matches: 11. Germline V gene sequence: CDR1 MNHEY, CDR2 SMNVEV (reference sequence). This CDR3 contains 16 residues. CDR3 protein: CASSLKMTTGSYEQYF. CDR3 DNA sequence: TGTGCCAGCAGTCTTAAAATGACGACAGGGTCCTACGAGCAGTACTTC.

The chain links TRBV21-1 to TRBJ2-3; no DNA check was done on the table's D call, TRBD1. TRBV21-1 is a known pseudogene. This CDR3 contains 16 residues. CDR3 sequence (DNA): TGTGCCAGCAGCAAAGTGTGGACAGGGGGCAAAGATACGCAGTATTTT. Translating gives CASSKVWTGGKDTQYF.

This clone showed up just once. CDR3 residues: CATSTYRYSNQPQHF. The DNA of the CDR3 is TGTGCCACCTCGACTTACAGGTATAGCAATCAGCCCCAGCATTTT. J is TRBJ1-5 and V is TRBV15, with D perhaps TRBD1 (5 bases). V gave up 8 bases and J gave up 0 bases, with 14 bases separating them. Germline lookup yields CDR1 LNHNV and CDR2 YYDKDF (reference sequence). The CDR3 has 15 amino acids.

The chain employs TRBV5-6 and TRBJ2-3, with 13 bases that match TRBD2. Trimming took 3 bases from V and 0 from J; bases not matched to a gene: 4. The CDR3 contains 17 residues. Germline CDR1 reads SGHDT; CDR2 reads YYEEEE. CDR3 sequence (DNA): TGTGCCAGCAGCTACTCGACTAGCGGGGGGAGCACAGATACGCAGTATTTT. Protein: CASSYSTSGGSTDTQYF.

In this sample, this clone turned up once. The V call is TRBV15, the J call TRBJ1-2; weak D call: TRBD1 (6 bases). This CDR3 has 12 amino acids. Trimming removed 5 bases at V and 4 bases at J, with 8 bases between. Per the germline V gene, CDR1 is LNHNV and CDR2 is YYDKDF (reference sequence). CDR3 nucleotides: TGTGCCACCAGCTTGGACAGCTATGGCTACACCTTC. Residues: CATSLDSYGYTF.

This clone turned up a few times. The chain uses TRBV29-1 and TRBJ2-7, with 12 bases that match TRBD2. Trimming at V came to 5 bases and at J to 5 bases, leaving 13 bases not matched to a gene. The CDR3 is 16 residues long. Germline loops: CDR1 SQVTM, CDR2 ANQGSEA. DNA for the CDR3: TGCAGCGTTCGCCGTCCAACTAGCGGGGGGCTCAACGAGCAGTACTTC. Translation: CSVRRPTSGGLNEQYF.

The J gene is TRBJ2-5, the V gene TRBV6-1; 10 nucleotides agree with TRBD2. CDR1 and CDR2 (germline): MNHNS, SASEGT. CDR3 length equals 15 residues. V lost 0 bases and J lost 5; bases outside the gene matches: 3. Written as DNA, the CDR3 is TGTGCCAGCAGTGAAGCAGCGGGAGGGCCCGAGACCCAGTACTTC. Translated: CASSEAAGGPETQYF.

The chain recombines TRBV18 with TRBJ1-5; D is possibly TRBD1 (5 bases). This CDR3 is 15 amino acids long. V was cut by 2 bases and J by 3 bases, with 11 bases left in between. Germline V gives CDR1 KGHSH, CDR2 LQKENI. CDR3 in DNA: TGTGCCAGCTCACCAGAACAGGACACCAATCAGCCCCAGCATTTT. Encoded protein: CASSPEQDTNQPQHF.

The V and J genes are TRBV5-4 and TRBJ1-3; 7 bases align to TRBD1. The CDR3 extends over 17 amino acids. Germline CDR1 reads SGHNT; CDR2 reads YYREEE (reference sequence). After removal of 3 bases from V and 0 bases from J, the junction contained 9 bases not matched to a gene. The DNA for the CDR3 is TGTGCCAGCAGCTCCACCTGGGGACAGCTCTCTGGAAACACCATATATTTT. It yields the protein CASSSTWGQLSGNTIYF.

This CDR3 reads CASSGTGGNTIYF. DNA for the CDR3: TGTGCCAGCAGTGGGACAGGGGGAAACACCATATATTTT. The rearrangement links TRBV25-1 to TRBJ1-3, with TRBD1 matching 8 bases. Germline lookup yields CDR1 MGHDK and CDR2 SYGVNS. The CDR3 spans 13 residues. Trimming removed 4 bases from V and 4 bases from J; junction bases left unmatched: 0.

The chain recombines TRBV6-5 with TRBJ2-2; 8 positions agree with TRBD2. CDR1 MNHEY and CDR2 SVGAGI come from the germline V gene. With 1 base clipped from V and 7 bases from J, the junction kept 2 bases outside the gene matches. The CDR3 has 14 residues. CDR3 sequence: CASSYLSGGGELFF. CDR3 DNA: TGTGCCAGCAGTTACTTGAGCGGGGGCGGGGAGCTGTTTTTT.

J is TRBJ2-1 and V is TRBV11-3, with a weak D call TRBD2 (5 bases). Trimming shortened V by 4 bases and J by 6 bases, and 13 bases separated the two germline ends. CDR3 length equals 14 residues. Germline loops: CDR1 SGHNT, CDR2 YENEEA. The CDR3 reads CASSSGLGINEQFF. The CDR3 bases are TGTGCCAGCAGCTCTGGACTCGGTATCAATGAGCAGTTCTTC.

The CDR3 region has the DNA TGTGCCAGCAGCAAAATTAGCGGGACGGGTTTAGGCGGGGAGCTGTTTTTT. It translates to CASSKISGTGLGGELFF. The genes are TRBV7-6 and TRBJ2-2, with 8 positions matching TRBD2. Germline V gene sequence: CDR1 SGHVS, CDR2 FNYEAQ. This CDR3 is 17 amino acids long. Unmatched junction bases numbered 15, after V lost 5 bases and J lost 7 bases.